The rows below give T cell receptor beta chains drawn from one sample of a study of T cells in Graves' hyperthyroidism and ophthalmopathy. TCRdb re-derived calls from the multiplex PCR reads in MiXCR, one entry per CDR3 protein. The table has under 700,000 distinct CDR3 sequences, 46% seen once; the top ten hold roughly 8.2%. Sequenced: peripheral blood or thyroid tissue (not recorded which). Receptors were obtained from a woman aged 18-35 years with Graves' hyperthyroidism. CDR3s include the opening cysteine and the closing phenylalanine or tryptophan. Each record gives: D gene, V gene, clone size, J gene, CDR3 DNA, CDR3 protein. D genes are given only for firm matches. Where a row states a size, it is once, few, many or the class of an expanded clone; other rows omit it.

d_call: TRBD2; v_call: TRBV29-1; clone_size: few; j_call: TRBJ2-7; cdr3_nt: TGCAGCACCCGGGGCCTGGGGACTAACTCCTACGAGCAGTACTTC; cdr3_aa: CSTRGLGTNSYEQYF
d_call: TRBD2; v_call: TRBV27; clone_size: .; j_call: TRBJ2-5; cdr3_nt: TGTGCCAGCAGTTTATATATGACTAGCAAGTACTTC; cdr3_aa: CASSLYMTSKYF
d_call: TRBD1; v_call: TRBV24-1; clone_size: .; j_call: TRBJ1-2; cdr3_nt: TGTGCCACCAGTGATTCCCACAGGGGAAACTATGGCTACACCTTC; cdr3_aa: CATSDSHRGNYGYTF
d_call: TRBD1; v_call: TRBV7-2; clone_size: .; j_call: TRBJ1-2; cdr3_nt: TGTGCCAGCAGCTTACCCGGACAGGGAGGTGGCTACACCTTC; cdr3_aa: CASSLPGQGGGYTF
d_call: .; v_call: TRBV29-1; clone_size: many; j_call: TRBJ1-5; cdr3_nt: TGCAGCGTTGAGGTGGGGATCGGACAGCCCCAGCATTTT; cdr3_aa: CSVEVGIGQPQHF
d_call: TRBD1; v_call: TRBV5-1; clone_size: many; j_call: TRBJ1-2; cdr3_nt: TGCGCCAGCAGCTTATCAACCGGGACAGGGTATGGCTACACCTTC; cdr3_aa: CASSLSTGTGYGYTF
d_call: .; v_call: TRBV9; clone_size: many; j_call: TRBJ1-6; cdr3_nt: TGTGCCAGCAGTGTAGCAGGGTGGGATTCACCCCTCCACTTT; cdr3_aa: CASSVAGWDSPLHF
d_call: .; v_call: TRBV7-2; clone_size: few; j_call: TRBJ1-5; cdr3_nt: TGTGCCAGCAGTTACTCCACGGACAATCAGCCCCAGCATTTT; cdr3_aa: CASSYSTDNQPQHF
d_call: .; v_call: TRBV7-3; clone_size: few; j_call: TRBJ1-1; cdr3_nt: TGTGCCAGCAGTGGGGACACCCCCGGCACTGAAGCTTTCTTT; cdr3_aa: CASSGDTPGTEAFF
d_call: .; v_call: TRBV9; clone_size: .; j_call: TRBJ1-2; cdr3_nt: TGTGCCAGCAGCGTACAGGGGTCCCATGGCTACACCTTC; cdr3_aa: CASSVQGSHGYTF
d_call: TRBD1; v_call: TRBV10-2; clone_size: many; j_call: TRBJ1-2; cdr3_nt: TGCGCCAGCGAGGGACAGGACTATGGCTACACCTTC; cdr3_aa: CASEGQDYGYTF
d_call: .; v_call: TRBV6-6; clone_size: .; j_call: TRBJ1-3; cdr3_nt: TGTGCCAGCACAACAAGGGACTTACTGGACGGAAACACCATATATTTT; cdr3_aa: CASTTRDLLDGNTIYF
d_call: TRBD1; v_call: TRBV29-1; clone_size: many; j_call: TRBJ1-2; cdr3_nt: TGCAGCGTCGGGACAGGGAAGGATGGCTACACCTTC; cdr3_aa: CSVGTGKDGYTF
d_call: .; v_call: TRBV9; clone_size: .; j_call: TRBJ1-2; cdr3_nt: TGTGCCAGCAGACCAAGCCCGGGCCCTCGCTTCGGCTGCACCTTC; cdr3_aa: CASRPSPGPRFGCTF
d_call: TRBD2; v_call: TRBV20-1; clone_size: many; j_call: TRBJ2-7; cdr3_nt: TGCAGTGCCCCGGGACTAGCGGGATCCTACGAGCAGTACTTC; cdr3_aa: CSAPGLAGSYEQYF
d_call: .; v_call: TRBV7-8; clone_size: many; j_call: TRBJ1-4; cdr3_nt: TGTGCCAGCAGCACAGAGGGTTCGTACGCTGAAAAACTGTTTTTT; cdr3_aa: CASSTEGSYAEKLFF
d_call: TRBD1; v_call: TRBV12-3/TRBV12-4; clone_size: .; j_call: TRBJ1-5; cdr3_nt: TGTGCCAGCAGACCGGGACAGGGAAAGGGCAGCAATCAGCCCCAGCATTTT; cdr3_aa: CASRPGQGKGSNQPQHF
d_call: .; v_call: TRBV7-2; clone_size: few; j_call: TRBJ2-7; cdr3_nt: TGTGCCAGCAGCTTAGAACCACAGGGCAGCAACGAGCAGTACTTC; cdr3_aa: CASSLEPQGSNEQYF
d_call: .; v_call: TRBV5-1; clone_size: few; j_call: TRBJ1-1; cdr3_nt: TGCGCCAGCAGCGAACGACAGGACCGTGAAGCTTTCTTT; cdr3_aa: CASSERQDREAFF
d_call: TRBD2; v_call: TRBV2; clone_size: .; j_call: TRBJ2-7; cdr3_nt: TGTGCCAGCAGTTTTCCTCAGCGGGGTCCCTACGAGCAGTACTTC; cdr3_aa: CASSFPQRGPYEQYF
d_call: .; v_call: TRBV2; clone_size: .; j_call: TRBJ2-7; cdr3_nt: TGTGCCAGCAGCCCCCGGACTTCGTCCTACGAGCAGTACTTC; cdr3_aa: CASSPRTSSYEQYF
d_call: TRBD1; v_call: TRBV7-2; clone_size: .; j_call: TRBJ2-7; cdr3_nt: TGTGCCAGCAGCTTCCCGGGACAGCCCTACGAGCAGTACTTC; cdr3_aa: CASSFPGQPYEQYF
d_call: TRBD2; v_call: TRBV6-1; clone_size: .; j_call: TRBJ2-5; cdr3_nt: TGTGCCATCAGTGAAGCTAGCGGGAGTCGAGAGACCCAGTACTTC; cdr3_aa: CAISEASGSRETQYF
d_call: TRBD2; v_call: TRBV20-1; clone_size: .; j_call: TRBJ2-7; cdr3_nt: TGCAGTGCTAGGCTGGGACCAGCGGGAGGGATCTCCTACGAGCAGTACTTC; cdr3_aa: CSARLGPAGGISYEQYF
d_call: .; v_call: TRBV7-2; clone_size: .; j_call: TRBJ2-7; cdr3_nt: TGTGCCAGCAGCTTAGAAGCAGGGTTTCTCTACGAGCAGTACTTC; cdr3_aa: CASSLEAGFLYEQYF
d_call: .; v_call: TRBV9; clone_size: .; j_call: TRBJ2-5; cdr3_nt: TGTGCCAGCAGTCCCGTATCGCAGGGGTTTGTGACCCAGTACTTC; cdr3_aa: CASSPVSQGFVTQYF
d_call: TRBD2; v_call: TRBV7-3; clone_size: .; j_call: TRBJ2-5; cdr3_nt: TGTGCCAGCAGCCCAACCCGGGAGGGCGGCGAGACCCAGTACTTC; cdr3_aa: CASSPTREGGETQYF
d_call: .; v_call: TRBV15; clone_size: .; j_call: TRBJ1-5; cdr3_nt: TGTGCCACCAGCAGAAAGAACCGGGACATCTATAGCAATCAGCCCCAGCATTTT; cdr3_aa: CATSRKNRDIYSNQPQHF
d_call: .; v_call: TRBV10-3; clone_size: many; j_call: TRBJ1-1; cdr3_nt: TGTGCCATCAGTGAAAACGGATTGAACACTGAAGCTTTCTTT; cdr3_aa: CAISENGLNTEAFF
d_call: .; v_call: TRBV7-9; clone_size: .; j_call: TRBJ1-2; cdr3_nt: TGTGCCAGCAGCGTGGGGGGGCCTGGCTACACCTTC; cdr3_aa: CASSVGGPGYTF
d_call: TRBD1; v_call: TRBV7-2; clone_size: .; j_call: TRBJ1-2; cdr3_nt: TGTGCCAGCAGGGACAAGACAGGGGGCATCGGTGGCTACACCTTC; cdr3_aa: CASRDKTGGIGGYTF
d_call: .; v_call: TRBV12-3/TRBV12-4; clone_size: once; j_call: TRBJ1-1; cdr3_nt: TGTGCCAGCAGCCAAGAAGTCAGGAGCACTGAAGCTTTCTTT; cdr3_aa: CASSQEVRSTEAFF
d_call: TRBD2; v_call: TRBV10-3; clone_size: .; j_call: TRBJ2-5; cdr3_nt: TGTGCCATCAGTGAACTAGCGGGAGGACCTGAGTACTTC; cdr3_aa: CAISELAGGPEYF
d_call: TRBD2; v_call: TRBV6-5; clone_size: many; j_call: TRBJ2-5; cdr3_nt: TGTGCCAGCAGTTACGCGACGGGAGGCGAGACCCAGTACTTC; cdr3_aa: CASSYATGGETQYF
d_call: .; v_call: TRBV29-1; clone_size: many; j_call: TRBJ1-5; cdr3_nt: TGCAGCGTTTCGGCAAATAGCAATCAGCCCCAGCATTTT; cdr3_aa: CSVSANSNQPQHF
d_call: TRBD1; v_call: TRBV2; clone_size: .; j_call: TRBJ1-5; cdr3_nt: TGTGCCAGCAAAACCGGGACAGGGGGAGCCCAGCATTTT; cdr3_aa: CASKTGTGGAQHF
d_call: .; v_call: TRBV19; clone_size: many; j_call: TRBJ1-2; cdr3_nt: TGTGCCAGTAGTATATTTGAGGCCGATGGCTACACCTTC; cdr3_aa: CASSIFEADGYTF
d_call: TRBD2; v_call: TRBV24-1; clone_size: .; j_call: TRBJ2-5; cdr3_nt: TGTGCCACCAGTGATACTCGGACTAGCGGGAGGGAGACCCAGTACTTC; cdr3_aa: CATSDTRTSGRETQYF
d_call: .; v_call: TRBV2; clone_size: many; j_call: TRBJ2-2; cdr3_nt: TGTGCCAGCACTTCGGACAGAAACACCGGGGAGCTGTTTTTT; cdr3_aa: CASTSDRNTGELFF
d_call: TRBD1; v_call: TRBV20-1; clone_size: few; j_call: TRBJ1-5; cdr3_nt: TGCAGTGCACCGGACAGGAGAAATCAGCCCCAGCATTTT; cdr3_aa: CSAPDRRNQPQHF
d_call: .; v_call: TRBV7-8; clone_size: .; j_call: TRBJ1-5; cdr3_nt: TGCGCCAGCAGCCAAGACGATTCATGGGCGACTAGCAATCAGCCCCAGCATTTT; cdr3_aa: CASSQDDSWATSNQPQHF
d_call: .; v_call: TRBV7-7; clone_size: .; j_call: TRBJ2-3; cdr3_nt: TGTGCCAGCAGCTTAGATTTTGGGAATACGCAGTATTTT; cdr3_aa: CASSLDFGNTQYF
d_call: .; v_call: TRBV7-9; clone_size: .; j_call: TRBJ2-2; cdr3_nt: TGTGCCAGCAGCCAAGCCGCGGGGCCGAACACCGGGGAGCTGTTTTTT; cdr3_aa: CASSQAAGPNTGELFF
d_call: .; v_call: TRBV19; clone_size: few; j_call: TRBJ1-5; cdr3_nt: TGTGCCAGTAGTATGGCACGCGGTAGCAATCAGCCCCAGCATTTT; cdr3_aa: CASSMARGSNQPQHF
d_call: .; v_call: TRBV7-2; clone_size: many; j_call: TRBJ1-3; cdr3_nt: TGTGCCAGCAGCTTAGCGCGGGGGAAAGGAAACACCATATATTTT; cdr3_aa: CASSLARGKGNTIYF
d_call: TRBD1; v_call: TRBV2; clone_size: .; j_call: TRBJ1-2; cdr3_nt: TGTGCCAGCAGAAGTCCGGGACAGGGGGCCGGCTACACCTTC; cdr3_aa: CASRSPGQGAGYTF
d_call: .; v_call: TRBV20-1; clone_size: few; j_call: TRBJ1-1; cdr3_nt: TGCAGTGCTAGAGATTGGGAGCCTGAAGCTTTCTTT; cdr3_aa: CSARDWEPEAFF
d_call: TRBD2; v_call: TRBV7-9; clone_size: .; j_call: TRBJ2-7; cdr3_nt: TGTGCCAGCAGCCCCCCGATGGCGGGAGGGACCTACGAGCAGTACTTC; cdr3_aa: CASSPPMAGGTYEQYF
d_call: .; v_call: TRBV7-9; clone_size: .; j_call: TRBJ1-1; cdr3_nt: TGTGCCAGCGCCTGGTCGGGGGGAACTGAAGCTTTCTTT; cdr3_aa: CASAWSGGTEAFF
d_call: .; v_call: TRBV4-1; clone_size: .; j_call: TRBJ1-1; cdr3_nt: TGCGCCAGCACCCTGAAGGAGACGAACACTGAAGCTTTCTTT; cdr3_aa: CASTLKETNTEAFF
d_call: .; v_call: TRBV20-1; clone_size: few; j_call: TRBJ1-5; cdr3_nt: TGCAGTGCCCTAGCGGGCAGGAGCAATCAGCCCCAGCATTTT; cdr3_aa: CSALAGRSNQPQHF
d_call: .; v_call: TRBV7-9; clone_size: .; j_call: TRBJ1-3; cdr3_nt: TGTGCCAGCAGCTTAGACGGGTATATCTCTGGAAACACCATATATTTT; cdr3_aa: CASSLDGYISGNTIYF
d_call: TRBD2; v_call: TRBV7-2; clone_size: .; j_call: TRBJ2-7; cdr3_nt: TGTGCCAGCAGCTTAGAGCTAGCGGGACGCCTGGAGCAGTACTTC; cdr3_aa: CASSLELAGRLEQYF
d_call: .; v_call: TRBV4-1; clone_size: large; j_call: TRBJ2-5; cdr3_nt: TGCGCCAGCAGCCAAGATGGACATTCGTACCAAGAGACCCAGTACTTC; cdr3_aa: CASSQDGHSYQETQYF
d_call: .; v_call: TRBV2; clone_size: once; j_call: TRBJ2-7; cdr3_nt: TGTGCCAGCAGTGAGAAGCGGGTTCGGAACGAGCAGTACTTC; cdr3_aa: CASSEKRVRNEQYF
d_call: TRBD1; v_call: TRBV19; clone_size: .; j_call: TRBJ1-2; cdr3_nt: TGTGCCAGTAGTACCGGACAGGGGCATCGGGGCTACACCTTC; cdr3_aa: CASSTGQGHRGYTF
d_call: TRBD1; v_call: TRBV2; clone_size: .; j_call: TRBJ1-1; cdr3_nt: TGTGCCCGACAGGGTACGAACACTGAAGCTTTCTTT; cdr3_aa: CARQGTNTEAFF